This T cell receptor beta chain stems from a study of persistence of HIV-infected CD4 T cells. This nonspecific control used anti-CD3/anti-CD28 bead stimulation of CD4+ T cells. Sorting of responding CD4+ T cells relied on upregulated CD40 ligand together with CD69. The ends were cut back, 7 bases at V and 1 base at J, with 7 bases in the middle. Germline V CDR1 and CDR2: WSHSY, SAAADI. There are 12 residues in the CDR3. Sequencing used immunoSEQ version 4 in survey mode. Clones were read by immunoSEQ multiplex PCR, and TCRdb kept only the in-frame ones, dropping some. The table shows 35,000 to 40,000 clones, with roughly 86% occurring only once. For this clone: The antigen is undetermined.

This receptor was obtained from an adult man with HIV who was CMV-seropositive. The chain couples TRBV10-2 to TRBJ1-1; D not resolved. The specimen was CD4+ T cells sorted from PBMCs after approximately 20-hour stimulation, collected from a patient who received antiretroviral therapy. The CDR3 loop reads CASKLGNTEAFF. The CDR3 DNA reads as TGCGCCAGCAAGCTGGGGAACACTGAAGCTTTCTTT.